This T cell receptor beta chain was observed in a study of preoperative IRX-2 immunotherapy in early breast cancer (dated by TCRdb to the late 2010s). There are 13 amino acids in the CDR3, from cysteine to phenylalanine inclusive. Only the CDR3 part of the read is kept: 39 bases, read in frame from the first base. Library prep was done by the immunoSEQ multiplex PCR assay. TCRdb's version of the immuneACCESS table is confined to in-frame rearrangements and falls short of the full clone set. An unresolved V gene accounts for under half of the shortfall where checked; the remainder is of unknown origin. The sample data list more than 20,000 clones, and 78% of these were observed just once. The top ten constitute 2.2% of the sample. In the paper's terms, the treatment or condition label means: preoperative locoregional IRX-2 cytokine immunotherapy. The samples were obtained from a phase Ib study that tested preoperative, locoregional IRX-2 cytokine immunotherapy designed to prime immune responses. The donors were early-stage breast cancer patients who were given IRX-2 prior to surgery.

This clone has only one observation. Its antigen is unknown. One junction end does not reproduce the germline sequence, and a read error may be involved. The sequence joins TRBV7-1 to TRBJ2-5; tentative D gene TRBD1, with 5 bases matching. TRBV7-1 is noted as an ORF with a role that remains uncertain. The sequenced sample was lymph node tissue, obtained before IRX-2 immunotherapy. The sequence came from a human donor with breast cancer. Here the CDR3 is given as CASSLGAEETQYF. The nucleotide sequence reads TGTGCTAGCAGCTTAGGGGCGGAAGAGACCCAGTACTTC.